What follows are 26 T cell receptor beta chains derived from one specimen sequenced in a study of cytomegalovirus exposure and HLA in healthy donors. Primers for the PCR totalled 60 Vbeta and 13 Jbeta. Data came from immunoSEQ multiplex PCR; TCRdb stores just in-frame clones and leaves some out. The table shows fewer than 110,000 clones, with around three quarters occurring only once. Material: PBMCs. The receptors originated from a man aged 25-40 years in good health and CMV-seronegative.

This clone was detected only a few times. The chain carries TRBV19 and TRBJ2-5, with D maybe TRBD1 (5 bases). With 5 bases removed from V and 7 bases from J, the gap between germline ends came to 17 bases. The CDR3 loop spans 14 amino acids. CDR1 and CDR2 from the germline V gene are LNHDA and SQIVND (reference sequence). The CDR3 DNA sequence: TGTGCCAGTAGTCGAACAGGAAGAGAAGGGACCCAGTACTTC. As protein: CASSRTGREGTQYF.

This clone appeared once. The CDR3 spells CASSGRPDTGGVGNQPQHF. The CDR3 nucleotides read TGTGCCAGCAGTGGTCGACCTGATACAGGGGGCGTAGGCAATCAGCCCCAGCATTTT. The chain links TRBV2 to TRBJ1-5, with 9 bases fitting TRBD1. The germline gives CDR1 SNHLY, CDR2 FYNNEI. The CDR3 is made up of 19 amino acids. V shed 4 bases and J 2 bases; nucleotides not matched to a gene: 15. The full variable domain, with the rest looked up from reference TRBV2 and TRBJ1-5, is EPEVTQTPSHQVTQMGQEVILRCVPISNHLYFYWYRQILGQKVEFLVSFYNNEISEKSEIFDDQFSVERPDGSNFTLKIRSTKLEDSAMYFCASSGRPDTGGVGNQPQHFGDGTRLSIL.

This chain links TRBV7-6 with TRBJ2-1; TRBD2 matches at 13 bases. The CDR3 is 16 residues long. After removal of 4 bases from V and 5 bases from J, the junction contained 5 bases not matched to a gene. The V gene's germline CDR1 is SGHVS and CDR2 FNYEAQ. CDR3 DNA: TGTGCCAGCAGCTCGAGGGGGACTAGCGGGGACAATGAGCAGTTCTTC. Amino acid sequence: CASSSRGTSGDNEQFF. The full variable domain, completed using reference TRBV7-6 and TRBJ2-1, is GAGVSQSPRYKVTKRGQDVALRCDPISGHVSLYWYRQALGQGPEFLTYFNYEAQQDKSGLPNDRFSAERPEGSISTLTIQRTEQRDSAMYRCASSSRGTSGDNEQFFGPGTRLTVL.

The V call is TRBV4-1, the J call TRBJ2-7, with no clear D. Germline-derived CDR1 and CDR2 are MGHRA and YSYEKL. V lost 1 base and J 1 base, leaving 8 bases between the germline ends. The CDR3 loop spans 14 amino acids. The CDR3 protein is CASSQGLISYEQYF. CDR3 DNA sequence: TGCGCCAGCAGCCAAGGACTCATTTCCTACGAGCAGTACTTC.

The chain recombines TRBV9 with TRBJ2-1; 16 nucleotides align to TRBD2. The length of the CDR3 is 21 residues. Losses at the gene ends were 2 bases for V and 6 bases for J; bases not matched to a gene: 17. The germline V gene has CDR1 SGDLS and CDR2 YYNGEE. The CDR3 loop is CASSVNFQGLAGGQGGNEQFF. In DNA form, the CDR3 reads TGTGCCAGCAGCGTTAATTTCCAGGGACTAGCGGGAGGGCAAGGGGGCAATGAGCAGTTCTTC.

The CDR3: CASSERAQGRYTF. The CDR3 bases are TGTGCCAGCAGTGAAAGGGCGCAGGGTCGCTACACCTTC. This chain uses TRBV6-1 with TRBJ1-2, with D possibly matching TRBD1 (5 bases). CDR1 is MNHNS and CDR2 is SASEGT in the germline V gene. V gave up 2 bases and J gave up 9 bases, with 13 bases separating them. This CDR3 is built from 13 residues.

This chain uses TRBV15 with TRBJ2-1; TRBD2 is a possible D gene (7 bases). V was pared by 0 bases and J by 4 bases, with 13 bases between. CDR3 length: 16 residues. From germline, CDR1 is LNHNV and CDR2 YYDKDF (reference sequence). CDR3 nucleotide sequence: TGTGCCACCAGCAGAGACGCGGGGGCGGGTTACAATGAGCAGTTCTTC. Translating it yields CATSRDAGAGYNEQFF.

This clone was seen a few times. The chain recombines TRBV7-3 with TRBJ1-1; the match to TRBD1 covers 7 bases. The CDR3 is 17 amino acids. With 2 bases clipped from V and 4 bases from J, the junction kept 13 bases outside the gene matches. The V gene's germline CDR1 is SGHTA and CDR2 FQGTGA. CDR3 protein: CASSLSFVQGVGTEAFF. In nucleotides, the CDR3 is TGTGCCAGCAGCTTATCTTTTGTCCAGGGGGTTGGCACTGAAGCTTTCTTT.

The chain couples TRBV13 to TRBJ1-4; D perhaps matches TRBD1 (6 bases). V was trimmed by 0 bases and J by 12 bases, leaving 8 bases between them. The CDR3 totals 12 residues. Germline V lookup: CDR1 PRHDT, CDR2 FYEKMQ (reference sequence). The CDR3 DNA sequence: TGTGCCAGCAGCTTAGGAGGGGGGGAACTGTTTTTT. Translating gives CASSLGGGELFF. Combining the CDR3 with reference TRBV13 and TRBJ1-4 gives the whole variable domain AAGVIQSPRHLIKEKRETATLKCYPIPRHDTVYWYQQGPGQDPQFLISFYEKMQSDKGSIPDRFSAQQFSDYHSELNMSSLELGDSALYFCASSLGGGELFFGSGTQLSVL.

The chain joins TRBV25-1 to TRBJ1-2, with D possibly matching TRBD1 (6 bases). This CDR3 contains 18 residues. CDR1 is MGHDK and CDR2 is SYGVNS in the germline V gene. V lost 3 bases and J 9 bases, leaving 29 bases between the germline ends. This CDR3 reads CASSENGGVYQGRDSYTF. CDR3 in DNA: TGTGCCAGCAGTGAGAACGGGGGGGTCTACCAGGGACGGGACAGCTACACCTTC.

The chain couples TRBV5-1 to TRBJ1-3, with 7 bases identical to TRBD1. This CDR3 region has 16 residues. In germline, CDR1 is SGHRS, CDR2 YFSETQ. V shed 4 bases and J 0 bases; nucleotides not matched to a gene: 7. DNA for the CDR3: TGCGCCAGCAGCCTGGGACAGTTGAGCTCTGGAAACACCATATATTTT. Residues: CASSLGQLSSGNTIYF.

In DNA, the CDR3 is TGTGCCAGCAGCCGCCTTCAGACCGGGGAGCTGTTTTTT. It translates to CASSRLQTGELFF. The V and J genes are TRBV7-9 and TRBJ2-2; D gene uncertain. The CDR3 has 13 amino acids. Trimming pared 5 bases from V and 5 bases from J, leaving 9 bases between. Germline CDR1 SEHNR, CDR2 FQNEAQ (reference sequence).

This clone was observed once. J is TRBJ1-1 and V is TRBV5-1; D may be TRBD1 (6 bases). CDR1 SGHRS and CDR2 YFSETQ come from the germline V gene. V was clipped by 2 bases and J by 4 bases, with 15 bases between them. The CDR3 length is 15 residues. CDR3 in amino acids: CASSFQGIGGTEAFF. CDR3 DNA: TGCGCCAGCAGCTTCCAGGGGATTGGGGGCACTGAAGCTTTCTTT.

The CDR3: CASSLGGLSEAFF. The CDR3, as DNA: TGTGCCAGCAGCTTAGGAGGGCTGAGTGAAGCTTTCTTT. V usage is TRBV11-3 and J usage is TRBJ1-1; no clear D. The CDR3 is 13 amino acids. Trimming removed 1 base at V and 7 bases at J, with 10 bases between. Germline V lookup: CDR1 SGHNT, CDR2 YENEEA.

The rearrangement joins TRBV6-1 to TRBJ2-1, with a tentative D call TRBD2 (5 bases). The CDR3 sequence is 15 residues long. V was shortened by 3 bases and J by 4 bases, with 13 bases between the two germline ends. CDR1 is MNHNS and CDR2 is SASEGT in the germline V gene. CDR3 coding DNA: TGTGCCAGCAGTGAGGGAGCGGCGTTATACAATGAGCAGTTCTTC. Translated, it gives CASSEGAALYNEQFF.

J is TRBJ2-7 and V is TRBV25-1, with 7 nucleotides matching TRBD2. V trimming: 1 base; J trimming: 5 bases; junction bases outside the gene matches: 8. This CDR3 is 15 amino acids long. CDR1 is MGHDK, CDR2 SYGVNS, per germline. The CDR3 here is CASSELTGRTHEQYF. The CDR3 DNA reads as TGTGCCAGCAGTGAATTGACCGGGAGGACCCACGAGCAGTACTTC.

The V call is TRBV29-1, the J call TRBJ1-1; no clear D gene. Germline V lookup: CDR1 SQVTM, CDR2 ANQGSEA. The V end was cut by 5 bases, the J end by 0 bases, with 13 bases between. CDR3 length: 14 residues. The CDR3 sequence: CSVWADSMNTEAFF. The CDR3 coding sequence is TGCAGCGTTTGGGCAGATTCCATGAACACTGAAGCTTTCTTT.

This clone has just a few counts. J is TRBJ1-2 and V is TRBV4-1, with unresolved D. Trimming pared 1 base from V and 2 bases from J, leaving 8 bases between. This CDR3 region has 14 residues. CDR1 and CDR2 from the germline V gene are MGHRA and YSYEKL. CDR3 bases: TGCGCCAGCAGCCAAGTAGCGGGAAACTATGGCTACACCTTC. As protein: CASSQVAGNYGYTF.

This sequence joins TRBV6-6 and TRBJ1-1; 7 bases match TRBD1. Germline V CDR1 and CDR2: MNHNY, SVGAGI (reference sequence). J gave up 7 bases and V 6 bases, and 8 bases lay outside the gene matches. This CDR3 comprises 13 residues. The CDR3 loop reads CASRILGTVEAFF. CDR3 nucleotides: TGTGCCAGCAGAATTTTAGGGACAGTTGAAGCTTTCTTT.

Remarks on this clone: In the same sample, other DNA sequences code for this CDR3. This chain joins TRBV4-1 and TRBJ2-5, with 8 nucleotides matching TRBD2. CDR1 MGHRA and CDR2 YSYEKL come from the germline V gene. The CDR3 has 15 amino acids. The junction had 4 bases not matched to a gene; V was cut back by 0 bases and J by 4 bases. The CDR3 sequence is CASSQDGLARETQYF. CDR3 coding DNA: TGCGCCAGCAGCCAAGACGGACTAGCCCGAGAGACCCAGTACTTC.

The J gene is TRBJ1-5, the V gene TRBV21-1. TRBV21-1 is annotated as a pseudogene. There are 12 residues in the CDR3. The DNA for the CDR3 is TGTGCCACTCCGGGGAAGGGCCAGCCCCAGCATTTT. Encoded protein: CATPGKGQPQHF.

The chain is built from TRBV4-1 and TRBJ2-1; D unclear. The germline CDR1 and CDR2 sequences are MGHRA and YSYEKL. With 0 bases removed from V and 4 bases from J, the gap between germline ends came to 7 bases. The CDR3 totals 14 residues. The CDR3 DNA reads TGCGCCAGCAGCCAAGACAGATATTACAATGAGCAGTTCTTC. Its protein is CASSQDRYYNEQFF.

This clone was detected a few times. The genes are TRBV11-2 and TRBJ2-3; 9 bases are a match to TRBD2. CDR3 size: 15 residues. The germline V gene has CDR1 SGHAT and CDR2 FQNNGV. Unmatched junction bases numbered 6, after V lost 2 bases and J lost 6 bases. DNA for the CDR3: TGTGCCAGCAGCTTATCGGCGGGGGGGTTCGATACGCAGTATTTT. It specifies CASSLSAGGFDTQYF. Full variable domain (outside the CDR3, taken from reference TRBV11-2 and TRBJ2-3): EAGVAQSPRYKIIEKRQSVAFWCNPISGHATLYWYQQILGQGPKLLIQFQNNGVVDDSQLPKDRFSAERLKGVDSTLKIQPAKLEDSAVYLCASSLSAGGFDTQYFGPGTRLTVL.

The gene calls are TRBV7-9 and TRBJ2-2; TRBD2 aligns across 9 bases. The CDR3 has 15 amino acids. The J segment lost 4 bases and the V segment lost 5 bases, leaving 5 bases of the junction unmatched. CDR1 SEHNR and CDR2 FQNEAQ come from the germline V gene (reference sequence). CDR3 sequence reads: CASSPPAGGTGELFF. In DNA form, the CDR3 reads TGTGCCAGCAGCCCCCCAGCGGGGGGCACCGGGGAGCTGTTTTTT.

The chain has TRBV7-8 and TRBJ2-6; 8 bases map to TRBD1. Germline V CDR1 and CDR2: SGHVS, FQNEAQ. V shed 3 bases and J 0 bases; nucleotides not matched to a gene: 16. The CDR3 length is 21 residues. The CDR3 region is CASSLPIGQGVPYSGANVLTF. The CDR3, as DNA: TGTGCCAGCAGCTTGCCAATCGGACAGGGAGTTCCTTACTCTGGGGCCAACGTCCTGACTTTC.

The chain is built from TRBV6-5 and TRBJ1-2; 8 positions agree with TRBD1. The germline V gene encodes CDR1 MNHEY and CDR2 SVGAGI. With 5 bases clipped from V and 2 bases from J, the junction kept 4 bases outside the gene matches. This CDR3 is 14 amino acids long. CDR3 nucleotide sequence: TGTGCCAGCAGTAGGACAGGGACAAACTATGGCTACACCTTC. As protein: CASSRTGTNYGYTF.